This note documents a single T cell receptor (beta chain) sequence. This record belongs to a study of T cells in Graves' hyperthyroidism and ophthalmopathy. Unmatched junction bases numbered 13, after V lost 0 bases and J lost 2 bases. Per germline, CDR1 LNHNV and CDR2 YYDKDF (reference sequence). The CDR3 covers 19 residues. TCR beta CDR3 sequences were amplified from RNA transcripts. The study used the HTBI primer set for a first-round RT-PCR of the TCR CDR3. TCRdb recomputed calls from the multiplex PCR reads with MiXCR, one row per CDR3 protein. There are about 53,000 distinct CDR3 sequences in the sample; 49% occur only once, and roughly an eighth lies in the top ten.

This TCR was sampled from a woman younger than 45 with Graves' ophthalmopathy. Sequencing was carried out using blood. The V and J genes are TRBV15 and TRBJ2-7; 10 bases match TRBD2. The CDR3: CATSRDLGRAGGNTYEQYF. For the CDR3, the DNA is TGTGCCACCAGCAGAGATCTGGGGCGAGCGGGAGGGAACACCTACGAGCAGTACTTC.